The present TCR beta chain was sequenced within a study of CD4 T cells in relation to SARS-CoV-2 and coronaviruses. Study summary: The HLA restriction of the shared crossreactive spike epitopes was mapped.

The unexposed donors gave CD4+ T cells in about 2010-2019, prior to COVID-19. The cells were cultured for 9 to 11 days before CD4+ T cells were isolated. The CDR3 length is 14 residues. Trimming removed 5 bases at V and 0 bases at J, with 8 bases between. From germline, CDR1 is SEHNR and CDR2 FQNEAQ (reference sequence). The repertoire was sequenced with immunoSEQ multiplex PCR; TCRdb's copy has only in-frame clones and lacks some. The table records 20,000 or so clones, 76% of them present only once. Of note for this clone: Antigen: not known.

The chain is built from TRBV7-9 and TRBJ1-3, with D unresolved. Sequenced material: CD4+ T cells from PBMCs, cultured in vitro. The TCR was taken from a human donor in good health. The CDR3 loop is CASSDTTSGNTIYF. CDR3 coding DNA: TGTGCCAGCAGCGACACCACCTCTGGAAACACCATATATTTT.